This is a list of T cell receptor beta chains from one sample in a study of response to subunit inactivated influenza vaccine. TCRdb re-called the RT-PCR reads through MiXCR, storing one row per CDR3 protein. This table has a few hundred thousand distinct CDR3 sequences, 22% appearing once. The source was PBMCs from blood, collected approximately 20 months after vaccination. The receptors come from a man in his fifties or sixties who received an inactivated influenza vaccine. The CDR3 runs from the conserved cysteine through the conserved F or W. D genes are given only for firm matches. Size is stated for part of the rows, as once, few or many counts, or as a class when the clone is expanded.

cdr3_aa cdr3_nt v_call d_call clone_size j_call
CASSQGFQNTIYF TGTGCCAGCAGCCAGGGTTTCCAAAACACCATATATTTT TRBV7-2 - few TRBJ1-3
CASSQDPTGFYGYTF TGCGCCAGCAGCCAAGATCCGACAGGGTTCTATGGCTACACCTTC TRBV4-1 TRBD1 few TRBJ1-2
CAWSKGTPREQYF TGTGCCTGGAGCAAAGGGACTCCCCGCGAGCAGTACTTC TRBV30 - few TRBJ2-7
CASSLDGGNTEAFF TGTGCCAGCAGCTTAGACGGTGGGAACACTGAAGCTTTCTTT TRBV7-9 - few TRBJ1-1
CSARARGINQPQHF TGCAGTGCTAGAGCCAGGGGCATTAATCAGCCCCAGCATTTT TRBV20-1 - - TRBJ1-5
CASSKTGVDGYTF TGTGCCAGCAGCAAGACAGGGGTTGATGGCTACACCTTC TRBV6-1 TRBD1 few TRBJ1-2
CATSPVALLWNTGELFF TGTGCCACCAGTCCCGTGGCCCTACTGTGGAACACCGGGGAGCTGTTTTTT TRBV15 - - TRBJ2-2
CASSLDPDRGSEQYF TGCGCCAGCAGCTTGGACCCAGACAGGGGAAGCGAGCAGTACTTC TRBV5-1 TRBD1 few TRBJ2-7
CASRDRGTNTEAFF TGTGCCAGCAGAGACAGGGGGACGAACACTGAAGCTTTCTTT TRBV3-1 TRBD1 - TRBJ1-1
CASREVDSGYGYTF TGCGCCAGCAGAGAAGTGGACAGCGGATATGGCTACACCTTC TRBV4-1 - - TRBJ1-2
CASSQATGVVGGYTF TGTGCCAGCAGCCAAGCTACAGGGGTCGTAGGCGGCTACACCTTC TRBV3-1 TRBD1 - TRBJ1-2
CASSQTQGGYGYTF TGTGCCAGCAGCCAGACCCAGGGCGGCTATGGCTACACCTTC TRBV7-9 - few TRBJ1-2
CASSYGPNTEAFF TGTGCCAGCAGTTACGGACCCAACACTGAAGCTTTCTTT TRBV12-3/TRBV12-4 - many TRBJ1-1
CASSQRTGGTQYF TGCGCCAGCAGCCAGCGAACAGGGGGGACCCAGTACTTC TRBV4-3 TRBD1 - TRBJ2-5
CASSLSRREQPQHF TGTGCCAGCAGTTTAAGTCGCAGGGAACAGCCCCAGCATTTT TRBV12-3/TRBV12-4 - many TRBJ1-5
CSARMTGRYGYTF TGCAGTGCCCGGATGACAGGCCGCTATGGCTACACCTTC TRBV20-1 - - TRBJ1-2
CAISLRTFSGNTIYF TGTGCCATCAGTCTCAGGACCTTTTCTGGAAACACCATATATTTT TRBV10-3 - few TRBJ1-3
CASTQANQPQHF TGTGCCAGCACGCAGGCTAATCAGCCCCAGCATTTT TRBV7-9 - many TRBJ1-5
CAISPPSGTGVSGNTIYF TGTGCCATCAGTCCACCCTCCGGGACGGGAGTCTCTGGAAACACCATATATTTT TRBV10-3 - many TRBJ1-3
CATSQGGGQPQHF TGTGCCACCTCACAGGGAGGAGGACAGCCCCAGCATTTT TRBV27 - few TRBJ1-5
CASSLAPHLEAFF TGTGCCAGCAGCTTAGCTCCCCATCTTGAAGCTTTCTTT TRBV7-2 - - TRBJ1-1
CASSQTPPTGGQETQYF TGCGCCAGCAGCCAGACACCGCCTACAGGGGGCCAAGAGACCCAGTACTTC TRBV4-1 TRBD1 - TRBJ2-5
CASSLDGVGELFF TGTGCCAGCAGTTTAGACGGCGTAGGGGAGCTGTTTTTT TRBV12-3/TRBV12-4 - few TRBJ2-2
CASSLIGYNQPQHF TGTGCCAGCAGCTTAATCGGTTACAATCAGCCCCAGCATTTT TRBV7-9 - many TRBJ1-5
CASADGNTEAFF TGCGCCAGCGCCGATGGGAACACTGAAGCTTTCTTT TRBV5-1 - - TRBJ1-1
CASSYYEYNEQFF TGTGCCAGCAGTTATTACGAATACAATGAGCAGTTCTTC TRBV6-2/TRBV6-3 - - TRBJ2-1
CASSLAPTGTFLSQGYTF TGTGCCAGCAGCTTGGCACCAACCGGGACCTTCCTCAGTCAGGGCTACACCTTC TRBV5-6 - many TRBJ1-2
CASSAPTGVSNNEQFF TGTGCCAGCAGCGCCCCCACTGGCGTCTCGAACAATGAGCAGTTCTTC TRBV9 - many TRBJ2-1
CASSQGQGAYNEQFF TGCGCCAGCAGCCAAGGACAGGGGGCCTACAATGAGCAGTTCTTC TRBV4-1 TRBD1 - TRBJ2-1
CASSENRGLSNQPQHF TGTGCCAGCAGCGAAAACAGGGGGCTAAGCAATCAGCCCCAGCATTTT TRBV11-2 TRBD1 many TRBJ1-5
CASSLERWGYTF TGTGCCAGCAGCTTAGAACGTTGGGGCTACACCTTC TRBV7-9 - few TRBJ1-2
CASSYSFSGGRTDTQYF TGTGCCAGCAGTTACTCTTTCAGCGGGGGGCGGACCGATACGCAGTATTTT TRBV6-5 TRBD2 - TRBJ2-3
CASSLQGANYGYTF TGCGCCAGCAGCTTGCAGGGGGCTAACTATGGCTACACCTTC TRBV5-1 TRBD1 many TRBJ1-2